These 27 T cell receptor beta chains were sequenced from one sample in a study of T cell repertoires in cytomegalovirus infection. Using its own MiXCR run on the reads, TCRdb lists one record per CDR3 protein. Altogether 360,000 or so distinct CDR3 sequences are present, roughly a third being singletons, with the ten largest covering approximately 15%. Antigens for these TCRs are unknown. The sequencing here drew on cultured PBMCs, taken from culture after CMV antigen stimulation. The source is a human donor in good health (CMV status not recorded). Some clones in this sample may be carry-over from other donors' samples.

This sequence joins TRBV7-6 and TRBJ1-1; D perhaps matches TRBD1 (6 bases). The CDR3 is 11 amino acids. With 8 bases removed from V and 7 bases from J, the gap between germline ends came to 11 bases. Germline V lookup: CDR1 SGHVS, CDR2 FNYEAQ. CDR3 amino acids: CASVQDSEAFF. The CDR3 bases are TGTGCCAGCGTCCAGGACAGTGAAGCTTTCTTT.

The table lists this clonotype with a few counts. The chain is built from TRBV7-9 and TRBJ2-7; possible D gene TRBD2, 5 bases. The germline gives CDR1 SEHNR, CDR2 FQNEAQ (reference sequence). The CDR3 loop spans 15 amino acids. The V end was cut by 0 bases, the J end by 3 bases, with 12 bases between. Written as DNA, the CDR3 is TGTGCCAGCAGCTTAGCTCGCCCGACTAACTACGAGCAGTACTTC. Translating it yields CASSLARPTNYEQYF.

This chain joins TRBV27 and TRBJ2-7; D may be TRBD2 (5 bases). CDR3 size: 16 residues. Germline assignment: CDR1 MNHEY and CDR2 SMNVEV (reference sequence). Trimming took 3 bases from V and 6 from J, leaving 21 bases between them. Here the CDR3 reads CASSFKAGLHSSEQYF. Here the CDR3 DNA reads TGTGCCAGCAGTTTCAAGGCAGGACTCCACTCGAGCGAGCAGTACTTC.

The CDR3 region has the DNA TGTGCCAGCCACGACAGGGGGATCTCCTATGGCTACACCTTC. The encoded protein is CASHDRGISYGYTF. The chain combines TRBV18 with TRBJ1-2, with 9 bases that match TRBD1. The CDR3 has 14 amino acids. Per the germline V gene, CDR1 is KGHSH and CDR2 is LQKENI. J lost 4 bases, V lost 8 bases, and 8 bases had no gene match.

The chain recombines TRBV20-1 with TRBJ2-3, with D possibly being TRBD2 (6 bases). The CDR3 totals 13 residues. The V end was cut by 3 bases, the J end by 2 bases, with 9 bases between. Germline CDR1 and CDR2: DFQATT and SNEGSKA (reference sequence). The CDR3 DNA reads TGCAGTGCTAGTACGGGAGTCACAGATACGCAGTATTTT. Amino acids: CSASTGVTDTQYF.

This clonotype appeared a few times. The chain recombines TRBV12-5 with TRBJ2-5; weak D call: TRBD1 (5 bases). V lost 7 bases and J lost 4, with 16 bases in between. CDR1 is LGHNT, CDR2 FRNRAP, per germline. The CDR3 is 14 residues long. The CDR3, as DNA: TGTGCTAGTGCCCGAGAGCAGGGCGGAGAGACCCAGTACTTC. This translates into CASAREQGGETQYF.

This clonotype was seen only a few times. V gene TRBV27 combines with J gene TRBJ1-6; 9 bases match TRBD1. The CDR3 covers 14 residues. V shed 2 bases and J 11 bases; nucleotides not matched to a gene: 4. Germline-derived CDR1 and CDR2 are MNHEY and SMNVEV (reference sequence). The CDR3: CASSLETGGTPLHF. The CDR3 bases are TGTGCCAGCAGTTTAGAGACAGGGGGAACACCCCTCCACTTT.

V usage is TRBV6-5 and J usage is TRBJ2-1; TRBD2 is a possible D gene (5 bases). Trimming took off 7 bases at V and 5 bases at J, with 12 bases between the two ends. Looked up from germline, CDR1 is MNHEY and CDR2 is SVGAGI. The CDR3 runs 13 residues. The CDR3: CASIPRGHNEQFF. CDR3 nucleotide sequence: TGTGCCAGCATCCCGCGAGGGCACAATGAGCAGTTCTTC.

This clonotype was detected only a few times. The chain carries TRBV19 and TRBJ1-5; a possible D gene is TRBD1 (6 bases). The V end was cut by 10 bases, the J end by 7 bases, with 17 bases between. This CDR3 has 13 amino acids. Per the germline V gene, CDR1 is LNHDA and CDR2 is SQIVND (reference sequence). Written as DNA, the CDR3 is TGTGCCACCACGCCGGGGGGCAGGCAGCCCCAGCATTTT. Its protein product is CATTPGGRQPQHF.

This chain links TRBV28 with TRBJ2-7; 8 bases are a match to TRBD1. Germline lookup yields CDR1 MDHEN and CDR2 SYDVKM. J lost 1 base, V lost 5 bases, and 7 bases had no gene match. The CDR3 has 15 amino acids. Here the CDR3 DNA reads TGTGCCAGCAGTCCGGGACAGGTTACGTCCTACGAGCAGTACGTC. Protein sequence: CASSPGQVTSYEQYV.

V usage is TRBV5-1 and J usage is TRBJ1-6, with TRBD1 as a possible D gene (5 bases). CDR3 size: 15 residues. The V end was cut by 0 bases, the J end by 10 bases, with 14 bases between. The germline V gene encodes CDR1 SGHRS and CDR2 YFSETQ. CDR3 nucleotide sequence: TGCGCCAGCAGCTTGGAAGGCAGGGAACAATCACCCCTCCACTTT. It specifies CASSLEGREQSPLHF.

In its sample, this clonotype was seen once. V gene TRBV5-4 combines with J gene TRBJ2-7, with 8 bases aligning to TRBD2. Germline V gene lookup returns CDR1 SGHNT and CDR2 YYREEE (reference sequence). Trimming took 3 bases from V and 3 from J; bases not matched to a gene: 5. The CDR3 totals 14 residues. In DNA form, the CDR3 reads TGTGCCAGCAGCTCAAAGCGGGAGAGCTACGAGCAGTACTTC. Its translation is CASSSKRESYEQYF.

Many counts were recorded for this clonotype. The CDR3 sequence is CASSSRQEANTEAFF. In DNA, the CDR3 is TGTGCCAGCAGCTCCCGACAGGAGGCGAACACTGAAGCTTTCTTT. The rearrangement links TRBV7-2 to TRBJ1-1, with D possibly TRBD1 on 6 matching bases. V lost 4 bases to trimming and J lost 1 base, with 13 bases between them. Germline V CDR1 and CDR2: SGHTA, FQGNSA. The CDR3 runs 15 residues.

This clonotype appeared many times. The chain links TRBV6-5 to TRBJ2-3; 8 bases are a match to TRBD2. V lost 5 bases to trimming and J lost 11 bases; unmatched junction nucleotides: 12. CDR1 is MNHEY and CDR2 is SVGAGI in the germline V gene. The CDR3 is 14 amino acids. The CDR3 DNA follows: TGTGCCAGCAGTAGTACCCTCAGGAGCGGGGGGCAGTATTTT. Encoded protein: CASSSTLRSGGQYF.

This clonotype occurred once. J is TRBJ2-7 and V is TRBV6-1, with D possibly matching TRBD2 (5 bases). The germline V and J ends were trimmed by 0 bases and 4 bases, with 10 bases remaining between them. The CDR3 is made up of 14 amino acids. Germline lookup yields CDR1 MNHNS and CDR2 SASEGT. The chain's CDR3 is CASSEAGDPYEQYF. The DNA for the CDR3 is TGTGCCAGCAGTGAAGCGGGAGACCCATACGAGCAGTACTTC.

This sequence joins TRBV19 and TRBJ1-5; D call uncertain. V was pared by 3 bases and J by 0 bases, with 6 bases between. Germline V gives CDR1 LNHDA, CDR2 SQIVND (reference sequence). This CDR3 contains 14 residues. The CDR3 DNA reads TGTGCCAGTAGTATGGTCAATAGCAATCAGCCCCAGCATTTT. Its translation is CASSMVNSNQPQHF. The variable domain in full, with the rest retrieved from reference TRBV19 and TRBJ1-5, is DGGITQSPKYLFRKEGQNVTLSCEQNLNHDAMYWYRQDPGQGLRLIYYSQIVNDFQKGDIAEGYSVSREKKESFPLTVTSAQKNPTAFYLCASSMVNSNQPQHFGDGTRLSIL.

This chain connects TRBV5-4 to TRBJ2-3; 15 nucleotides align to TRBD2. The V gene end was trimmed by 4 bases and the J gene end by 2 bases; junction bases not matched to a gene: 5. CDR1 and CDR2 from the germline V gene are SGHNT and YYREEE (reference sequence). The CDR3 is 17 residues long. The CDR3 loop is CASSRGLAGGNTDTQYF. In nucleotides, the CDR3 is TGTGCCAGCAGCCGCGGACTAGCGGGAGGGAACACAGATACGCAGTATTTT. Based on the CDR3 plus reference TRBV5-4 and TRBJ2-3, the full variable domain is ETGVTQSPTHLIKTRGQQVTLRCSSQSGHNTVSWYQQALGQGPQFIFQYYREEENGRGNFPPRFSGLQFPNYSSELNVNALELDDSALYLCASSRGLAGGNTDTQYFGPGTRLTVL.

This clonotype was found a few times. This chain connects TRBV7-9 to TRBJ1-1, with TRBD1 matching over 9 bases. V lost 5 bases and J lost 3; bases outside the gene matches: 10. CDR3 length: 16 residues. CDR1 and CDR2 (germline): SEHNR, FQNEAQ (reference sequence). DNA for the CDR3: TGTGCCAGCAGCGCTATGACAGGGGGGAACGACACTGAAGCTTTCTTT. Amino acids: CASSAMTGGNDTEAFF.

The J gene is TRBJ2-3, the V gene TRBV6-5; TRBD2 matches 15 bases. V lost 0 bases, J lost 5 bases, and 3 bases stayed unmatched. Germline lookup yields CDR1 MNHEY and CDR2 SVGAGI. This CDR3 is 17 amino acids long. CDR3 region: CASSYSGLAGGGDTQYF. The DNA of the CDR3 is TGTGCCAGCAGTTACTCGGGACTAGCGGGAGGCGGAGATACGCAGTATTTT.

This clonotype has a handful of counts. The rearrangement joins TRBV12-3 or TRBV12-4 to TRBJ2-1; 15 positions match TRBD2. V gave up 7 bases and J gave up 5 bases; unmatched junction bases: 12. The length of the CDR3 is 18 residues. CDR3 sequence reads: CASTPRGLAGGTNNEQFF. CDR3 bases: TGTGCCAGCACCCCAAGGGGACTAGCGGGAGGTACCAACAATGAGCAGTTCTTC.

This chain uses TRBV19 with TRBJ2-1, with 9 bases lining up with TRBD2. Trimming took 6 bases from V and 7 from J; bases not matched to a gene: 4. Germline V gives CDR1 LNHDA, CDR2 SQIVND (reference sequence). This CDR3 has 13 amino acids. CDR3 sequence (DNA): TGTGCCAGTAGGGGGACTAGCCGGAATGAGCAGTTCTTC. It encodes CASRGTSRNEQFF.

The V gene is TRBV30, the J gene TRBJ1-2; 7 bases map to TRBD1. This CDR3 has 13 amino acids. The germline V gene encodes CDR1 GTSNPN and CDR2 SVGIG (reference sequence). CDR3 DNA: TGTGTCCGTCACCAGGGGGAGGACTATGGCTACACCTTC. Amino acid sequence: CVRHQGEDYGYTF.

The rearrangement uses TRBV30 and TRBJ1-1, with D possibly being TRBD1 (5 bases). Trimming left V 0 bases short and J 7 bases short, with 15 bases between. This CDR3 has 14 amino acids. Germline values: CDR1 GTSNPN, CDR2 SVGIG (reference sequence). The CDR3 DNA reads as TGTGCCTGGAGTGTATACGAGGTAGGGGTTGAAGCTTTCTTT. Its translation: CAWSVYEVGVEAFF.

This clonotype has only a few counts. J is TRBJ2-3 and V is TRBV6-2 or TRBV6-3; a weak D match, TRBD2 (6 bases). Trimming cost V 7 bases and J 6 bases, with 26 bases left between them. The germline gives CDR1 MNHEY, CDR2 SVGEGT. This CDR3 comprises 17 residues. This CDR3 is CASNTPRDFVGKDTQYF. CDR3 sequence (DNA): TGTGCCAGCAATACACCAAGGGACTTCGTCGGGAAGGATACGCAGTATTTT.

This clonotype appeared many times. This chain uses TRBV20-1 with TRBJ2-3; 10 nucleotides agree with TRBD2. Germline V lookup: CDR1 DFQATT, CDR2 SNEGSKA (reference sequence). The CDR3 contains 13 residues. V lost 6 bases, J lost 3 bases, and 3 bases stayed unmatched. The CDR3 loop is CSALTSGTDTQYF. The CDR3 nucleotides read TGCAGTGCCCTGACTAGCGGGACAGATACGCAGTATTTT.

This rearrangement joins TRBV4-3 to TRBJ1-1, with D maybe TRBD1 (6 bases). V lost 5 bases and J 0 bases, leaving 13 bases between the germline ends. The length of the CDR3 is 15 residues. Germline loops: CDR1 LGHNA, CDR2 YSLEER. The CDR3 DNA follows: TGCGCCAGCAGCGCGGAGGGGACATTGAACACTGAAGCTTTCTTT. Its translation: CASSAEGTLNTEAFF.

This clonotype has at least ten counts. The chain recombines TRBV18 with TRBJ2-7, with D possibly TRBD2 on 5 matching bases. V was trimmed by 1 base and J by 7 bases, leaving 11 bases between them. The CDR3 totals 13 residues. The germline V gene has CDR1 KGHSH and CDR2 LQKENI. The CDR3 bases are TGTGCCAGCTCACCACTGGAAGGGAGAGAGCAGTACGTC. The encoded protein is CASSPLEGREQYV.